The 28 T cell receptor beta chains below come from one sample, sequenced in a study of identical twins. One entry per CDR3 protein results from TCRdb running MiXCR on the 5' RACE reads. Of 550,000 to 700,000 distinct CDR3 sequences in the sample, nearly 10% are singletons; the top ten hold approximately 3.2%. These records were also assigned to another study, of yellow fever vaccine responses in identical twins.

Input material: PBMCs. The receptors were gathered from a woman between 18 and 29 years old in good health.

This rearrangement joins TRBV20-1 to TRBJ1-5, with D maybe TRBD1 (5 bases). With 5 bases removed from V and 0 bases from J, the gap between germline ends came to 14 bases. CDR1 and CDR2 (germline): DFQATT, SNEGSKA (reference sequence). This CDR3 has 15 amino acids. This CDR3 is CSAPPTAYSNQPQHF. DNA of the CDR3: TGCAGTGCTCCTCCGACAGCTTATAGCAATCAGCCCCAGCATTTT.

This clonotype was seen many times. The chain joins TRBV5-1 to TRBJ2-1, with TRBD2 matching 15 bases. Looked up from germline, CDR1 is SGHRS and CDR2 is YFSETQ. This CDR3 has 19 amino acids. J was trimmed by 7 bases and V by 2 bases; bases with no gene match: 13. The CDR3 nucleotides read TGCGCCAGCAGCTTATCCACTGGACTAGCGGGAGGGGGTTATAATGAGCAGTTCTTC. This sequence encodes CASSLSTGLAGGGYNEQFF.

This clonotype came up a few times. The chain couples TRBV4-2 to TRBJ2-2; D uncertain. The CDR3 extends over 15 amino acids. V dropped 1 base and J dropped 4 bases, with 10 bases sitting between them. CDR1 is LGHNA and CDR2 is YNFKEQ in the germline V gene. The CDR3 bases are TGTGCCAGCAGCCAAGGGGAATCCCTCACCGGGGAGCTGTTTTTT. Protein product: CASSQGESLTGELFF.

The chain is built from TRBV7-9 and TRBJ2-1; 7 bases map to TRBD2. The trim removed 5 bases at V and 5 bases at J, leaving 15 bases unmatched. The germline V gene has CDR1 SEHNR and CDR2 FQNEAQ (reference sequence). This CDR3 comprises 17 residues. In DNA, the CDR3 is TGTGCCAGCAGCCCCGGGTCCTGGACTAGTGGTAACAATGAGCAGTTCTTC. Encoded protein: CASSPGSWTSGNNEQFF.

In its sample, this clonotype was seen once. This rearrangement joins TRBV3-1 to TRBJ2-7, with TRBD2 matching over 15 bases. The germline V gene encodes CDR1 LGHDT and CDR2 YNNKEL (reference sequence). This CDR3 has 16 residues. Trimming cost V 6 bases and J 2 bases; bases outside gene matches: 5. The CDR3 region has the DNA TGTGCCAGCAGAAAGGGACTAGCGGGAGGAGCCTACGAGCAGTACTTC. Its translation is CASRKGLAGGAYEQYF.

This clonotype was recorded a few times. The J gene is TRBJ2-1, the V gene TRBV2, with TRBD2 identical over 13 bases. The CDR3 totals 15 residues. Germline CDR1 reads SNHLY; CDR2 reads FYNNEI. Trimming removed 7 bases from V and 8 bases from J; junction bases left unmatched: 8. The CDR3 DNA follows: TGTGCCAGCACCGGGACTAGCGGGGATATCGATGAGCAGTTCTTC. Translation gives CASTGTSGDIDEQFF.

Many counts were recorded for this clonotype. V is TRBV5-1 and J is TRBJ2-1, with unresolved D. The ends were cut back, 0 bases at V and 2 bases at J, with 12 bases in the middle. Germline V CDR1 and CDR2: SGHRS, YFSETQ. CDR3 length: 16 residues. The CDR3 is CASSLEFQAAYNEQFF. The CDR3 DNA sequence: TGCGCCAGCAGCTTGGAGTTCCAGGCCGCCTACAATGAGCAGTTCTTC.

This clonotype was recorded a few times. The genes are TRBV27 and TRBJ2-1; 8 bases are a match to TRBD2. Trimming removed 0 bases from V and 3 bases from J; junction bases left unmatched: 10. The CDR3 is 18 amino acids. Germline V gene lookup returns CDR1 MNHEY and CDR2 SMNVEV (reference sequence). The CDR3 sequence: CASSLSSGISEGYNEQFF. In DNA form, the CDR3 reads TGTGCCAGCAGTTTATCTAGCGGGATAAGTGAAGGCTACAATGAGCAGTTCTTC.

There are many counts of this clonotype. The junction shows a germline mismatch at one end, possibly a read error. DNA for the CDR3: TGTGCCACCAGCTTAGCCGGAGGCGCTGAAGCTTTCTTT. Translation: CATSLAGGAEAFF. V and J are TRBV7-9 and TRBJ1-1; D uncertain. Germline V CDR1 and CDR2: SEHNR, FQNEAQ (reference sequence). The CDR3 spans 13 residues.

This sequence joins TRBV6-1 and TRBJ2-5; D is perhaps TRBD2 (6 bases). V lost 7 bases to trimming and J lost 3 bases, with 15 bases between them. From germline, CDR1 is MNHNS and CDR2 SASEGT. This CDR3 is 14 amino acids long. CDR3 in amino acids: CASTSGGGEETQYF. CDR3 DNA sequence: TGTGCCAGCACCTCCGGGGGTGGAGAAGAGACCCAGTACTTC.

This clonotype was recorded many times. V is TRBV11-2 and J is TRBJ2-2, with TRBD2 matching over 8 bases. Germline trimming cut 4 bases from V and 7 bases from J; bases unmatched to any gene: 5. The CDR3 runs 14 residues. Germline CDR1 SGHAT, CDR2 FQNNGV. The CDR3: CASSWIREGGELFF. The CDR3 region has the DNA TGTGCCAGCAGCTGGATACGGGAGGGCGGGGAGCTGTTTTTT. The full variable domain, with the rest looked up from reference TRBV11-2 and TRBJ2-2, is EAGVAQSPRYKIIEKRQSVAFWCNPISGHATLYWYQQILGQGPKLLIQFQNNGVVDDSQLPKDRFSAERLKGVDSTLKIQPAKLEDSAVYLCASSWIREGGELFFGEGSRLTVL.

This clonotype showed up many times. This chain joins TRBV20-1 and TRBJ2-5, with a possible D match to TRBD1 (5 bases). V dropped 3 bases and J dropped 12 bases, with 11 bases sitting between them. This CDR3 contains 10 residues. Germline V lookup: CDR1 DFQATT, CDR2 SNEGSKA (reference sequence). CDR3 region: CSASPDKKYF. In DNA form, the CDR3 reads TGCAGTGCTAGCCCGGACAAGAAGTACTTC.

This clonotype was detected a few times. The chain recombines TRBV5-1 with TRBJ2-3; 9 bases fit TRBD2. The ends lost 6 bases at V and 4 bases at J; junction bases unmatched: 9. The CDR3 loop spans 15 amino acids. Germline V gives CDR1 SGHRS, CDR2 YFSETQ. Here the CDR3 DNA reads TGCGCCAGCACCTTATTAGCGGGAGCCCCAGATACGCAGTATTTT. Its translation is CASTLLAGAPDTQYF.

This sequence joins TRBV6-2 or TRBV6-3 and TRBJ2-2; D perhaps matches TRBD1 (5 bases). Germline lookup yields CDR1 MNHEY and CDR2 SVGEGT. V lost 5 bases, J lost 2 bases, and 18 bases lay in between. This CDR3 has 17 residues. The CDR3 reads CASSNLFDRGNTGELFF. CDR3 sequence (DNA): TGTGCCAGCAGTAACCTCTTCGACAGAGGAAACACCGGGGAGCTGTTTTTT.

This clonotype was counted between two and nine times. The chain links TRBV18 to TRBJ1-5, with D unclear. The V end was cut by 11 bases, the J end by 8 bases, with 10 bases between. In germline, CDR1 is KGHSH, CDR2 LQKENI. This CDR3 has 10 amino acids. CDR3 residues: CARAGEPQHF. The CDR3 DNA follows: TGTGCCCGCGCCGGAGAGCCCCAGCATTTT.

The sample holds a few counts of this clonotype. The DNA for the CDR3 is TGTGCCAGCAGTCCTACGGCCCAAAGTACAGATACGCAGTATTTT. Translating gives CASSPTAQSTDTQYF. This rearrangement joins TRBV6-1 to TRBJ2-3; D ambiguous. The CDR3 is 15 residues long. CDR1 is MNHNS and CDR2 is SASEGT in the germline V gene. The germline V and J ends were trimmed by 5 bases and 3 bases, with 15 bases remaining between them.

The chain links TRBV29-1 to TRBJ2-2; the D is unclear. CDR1 is SQVTM and CDR2 is ANQGSEA in the germline V gene. Trimming pared 4 bases from V and 0 bases from J, leaving 9 bases between. There are 14 residues in the CDR3. In DNA form, the CDR3 reads TGCAGCGTTGGAGAACGGGCGAACACCGGGGAGCTGTTTTTT. This codes for CSVGERANTGELFF.

As for this clonotype: A clone one base away is much larger, so this may be a read error. DNA of the CDR3: TGTGCCACCATCCTGTCCTACGAGCTGTACTTC. Its protein product is CATILSYELYF. The chain is built from TRBV28 and TRBJ2-7; D gene ambiguous. Germline CDR1 is MDHEN and CDR2 is SYDVKM. This CDR3 has 11 amino acids.

The V call is TRBV20-1, the J call TRBJ2-7, with a possible D match to TRBD2 (6 bases). The CDR3 has 18 residues. CDR1 is DFQATT and CDR2 is SNEGSKA in the germline V gene (reference sequence). Deletions cut 1 base from V and 3 bases from J, with 25 bases between. The CDR3 sequence: CSARAWATLVAVRYEQYF. Here the CDR3 DNA reads TGCAGTGCTAGAGCGTGGGCCACCCTCGTAGCGGTCCGCTACGAGCAGTACTTC.

The chain combines TRBV11-2 with TRBJ2-7; D ambiguous. CDR3 length equals 16 residues. Trimming stripped 3 bases from V and 0 bases from J, with 15 bases between. CDR1 and CDR2 (germline): SGHAT, FQNNGV. The CDR3 region is CASSFRPSVISYEQYF. CDR3 sequence (DNA): TGTGCCAGCAGCTTCCGACCGTCCGTAATCTCCTACGAGCAGTACTTC.

This clonotype has a handful of counts. The V and J genes are TRBV7-9 and TRBJ2-1; D not resolved. The germline V gene encodes CDR1 SEHNR and CDR2 FQNEAQ (reference sequence). The V and J ends lost 1 base and 5 bases respectively, with 9 bases between them. The CDR3 totals 14 residues. The CDR3 protein is CASSLVRVNNEQFF. The CDR3 nucleotides read TGTGCCAGCAGCTTAGTCCGGGTGAACAATGAGCAGTTCTTC.

This clonotype was picked up many times. J is TRBJ1-1 and V is TRBV12-3 or TRBV12-4; 8 bases agree with TRBD1. The CDR3 covers 14 residues. Trimming took 5 bases from V and 6 from J; bases not matched to a gene: 8. DNA for the CDR3: TGTGCCAGCAGTCAGCCACAGGGGGACCCTGAAGCTTTCTTT. This translates into CASSQPQGDPEAFF.

This clonotype appeared a few times. The genes are TRBV15 and TRBJ2-6; D perhaps matches TRBD2 (6 bases). There are 19 residues in the CDR3. Per germline, CDR1 LNHNV and CDR2 YYDKDF (reference sequence). The V gene lost 0 bases and the J gene lost 0 bases, with 15 bases spanning the gap. CDR3 protein: CATSRDPAGSLSGANVLTF. CDR3 nucleotides: TGTGCCACCAGCAGAGATCCAGCCGGGAGTCTCTCTGGGGCCAACGTCCTGACTTTC.

This clonotype was seen at least ten times. The chain employs TRBV5-6 and TRBJ2-3; 9 bases are a match to TRBD1. Trimming took 2 bases from V and 3 from J; bases not matched to a gene: 4. Germline CDR1 reads SGHDT; CDR2 reads YYEEEE. The length of the CDR3 is 15 residues. CDR3: CASSFAGQGTDTQYF. The DNA of the CDR3 is TGTGCCAGCAGCTTCGCTGGACAGGGGACAGATACGCAGTATTTT.

The genes are TRBV15 and TRBJ2-1; TRBD2 is a possible D gene (6 bases). Germline CDR1 and CDR2: LNHNV and YYDKDF (reference sequence). V was clipped by 3 bases and J by 7 bases, with 16 bases between them. The CDR3 has 15 amino acids. The CDR3 region has the DNA TGTGCCACCAGCAGGCAAACTCGGAGCGGGAATGAGCAGTTCTTC. The encoded protein is CATSRQTRSGNEQFF. The entire variable domain, with the rest obtained from reference TRBV15 and TRBJ2-1, is as follows: DAMVIQNPRYQVTQFGKPVTLSCSQTLNHNVMYWYQQKSSQAPKLLFHYYDKDFNNEADTPDNFQSRRPNTSFCFLDIRSPGLGDTAMYLCATSRQTRSGNEQFFGPGTRLTVL.

The chain combines TRBV7-2 with TRBJ2-2; possibly TRBD1 or TRBD2 for D (5 bases each). The CDR3 contains 14 residues. Looked up from germline, CDR1 is SGHTA and CDR2 is FQGNSA. V lost 3 bases and J 4 bases, leaving 9 bases between the germline ends. CDR3 nucleotides: TGTGCCAGCAGCTTCGGGACGACCACCGGGGAGCTGTTTTTT. Its protein product is CASSFGTTTGELFF.

The CDR3 is CSADQAGGRNSETQYF. The DNA of the CDR3 is TGCAGTGCTGACCAGGCGGGGGGGCGTAACTCGGAGACCCAGTACTTC. The chain carries TRBV20-1 and TRBJ2-5, with 9 bases matching TRBD2. With 5 bases clipped from V and 5 bases from J, the junction kept 15 bases outside the gene matches. Per germline, CDR1 DFQATT and CDR2 SNEGSKA (reference sequence). CDR3 length: 16 amino acids.

This clonotype was seen a few times. This chain connects TRBV5-4 to TRBJ2-7, with 11 positions matching TRBD2. The CDR3 runs 15 residues. The germline gives CDR1 SGHNT, CDR2 YYREEE (reference sequence). The V and J ends lost 5 bases and 7 bases, in that order; junction bases with no gene match: 11. The CDR3 DNA reads TGTGCCAGCAGACCAACACCGGGACTAGCGGAAGAGCAGTACTTC. As protein: CASRPTPGLAEEQYF.